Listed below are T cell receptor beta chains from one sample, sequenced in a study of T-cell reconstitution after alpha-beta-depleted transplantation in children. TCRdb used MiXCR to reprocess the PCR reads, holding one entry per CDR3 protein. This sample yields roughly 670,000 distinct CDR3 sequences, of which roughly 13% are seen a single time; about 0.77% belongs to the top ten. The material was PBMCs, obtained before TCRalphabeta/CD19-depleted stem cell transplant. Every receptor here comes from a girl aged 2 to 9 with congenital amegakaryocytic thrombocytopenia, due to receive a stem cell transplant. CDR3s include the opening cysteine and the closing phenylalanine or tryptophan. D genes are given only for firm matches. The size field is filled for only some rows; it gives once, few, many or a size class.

CSARIPTSGSHSEQFF many TRBV20-1 TRBD2 TRBJ2-1
CASGGAATEAFF many TRBV7-9 NA TRBJ1-1
CASRTGLAGYEQYF many TRBV12-3/TRBV12-4 TRBD2 TRBJ2-7
CASSYGGGALMEAFF few TRBV7-3 NA TRBJ1-1
CASSSTGTPYEQYF NA TRBV7-9 TRBD1 TRBJ2-7
CSAREPGPQETQYF many TRBV20-1 NA TRBJ2-5
CASSYPERGAGELFF many TRBV12-3/TRBV12-4 TRBD2 TRBJ2-2
CASSLVSGSAYEQYF many TRBV5-1 NA TRBJ2-7
CASSSRALGGELFF NA TRBV7-6 NA TRBJ2-2
CSASILDSGANVLTF few TRBV20-1 NA TRBJ2-6
CASSLYVAGVNEQFF many TRBV5-1 TRBD2 TRBJ2-1
CSAFPVKTNHNEQFF many TRBV20-1 NA TRBJ2-1
CSARQASTDTQYF NA TRBV20-1 NA TRBJ2-3
CASSRDPPGELFF NA TRBV5-1 NA TRBJ2-2
CSVSRNTEAFF NA TRBV29-1 NA TRBJ1-1
CSARGAFKPFGAQYF few TRBV20-1 NA TRBJ2-5
CSASNKGQRPLNTEAFF few TRBV20-1 TRBD1 TRBJ1-1
CASSAAGQDWGNTIYF many TRBV12-3/TRBV12-4 TRBD1 TRBJ1-3
CASSFRDGMNTEAFF NA TRBV5-1 NA TRBJ1-1